The source of this T cell receptor beta chain is a study of regulatory T cells in long-lasting Graves disease. This CDR3 is 16 amino acids long. Trimming cost V 5 bases and J 3 bases, with 19 bases left between them. Germline V lookup: CDR1 DFQATT, CDR2 SNEGSKA (reference sequence). The time point is: persistent/refractory GD, antithyroid drugs over 5 years with positive TRAb. Extracted RNA from PBMCs served as the source of the TCR library. Patients were enrolled at an endocrinology department in Xi'an, China. Overall study results and limits: Small sample size may have lowered accuracy. Persistent Graves' patients had lower TCR diversity than newly diagnosed ones. Newly diagnosed disease favored TRBV20-1 and TRBJ2-1 over persistent disease.

Arm-PCR with iRepertoire HTBI primers amplified the CDR3 regions for these TCR beta libraries. MiXCR was run by TCRdb on the multiplex PCR reads, yielding one entry per CDR3 protein. This sample has over 650,000 distinct CDR3 sequences, with about 30% found just once. To note about this clonotype: Its antigen is unknown.

The TCR originated in a female donor with Graves disease. V and J are TRBV20-1 and TRBJ2-2; D is possibly TRBD1 (6 bases). Sequenced material: peripheral blood mononuclear cells (PBMCs), taken when the disease was refractory, from a patient treated with antithyroid drugs. CDR3 nucleotide sequence: TGCAGTGCTCCTTCGATAGGGGGAACGGACACCGGGGAGCTGTTTTTT. Its translation is CSAPSIGGTDTGELFF.